The clone carrying this TCR beta chain was recorded many times. What it binds is not known. The junction departs from the called germline gene at one end, perhaps through a read error. This CDR3 spans 15 amino acids. Germline values: CDR1 SGHTA, CDR2 FQGNSA. This sample is part of a study of cytomegalovirus exposure and HLA in healthy donors. Study-wide context: Samples from HLA-typed donors yielded about 85 million unique TCRs in an early data release.

PCR involved 60 Vbeta and 13 Jbeta primers. Assay used: immunoSEQ multiplex PCR; TCRdb lists only in-frame clones, some missing. The profile covers about 140,000 clones, with 80% appearing a single time and around 7% taken by the ten largest. Overall study results and limits: Usually a TCR sequence was rare, but some public TCRs were found in many donors.

The source of this sequence is a man between 40 and 49 years old in good health and CMV-seropositive. The chain has TRBV7-2 and TRBJ2-1; possibly TRBD1 for D (5 bases). Material for sequencing was PBMCs. The CDR3 DNA reads TGTGCCAGCAGTTTAGGGGTGGGGCCATACAATGAGCAGTTCTTC. This sequence encodes CASSLGVGPYNEQFF. Using reference TRBV7-2 and TRBJ2-1 for the parts outside the CDR3, the full variable domain is GAGVSQSPSNKVTEKGKDVELRCDPISGHTALYWYRQSLGQGLEFLIYFQGNSAPDKSGLPSDRFSAERTGGSVSTLTIQRTQQEDSAVYLCASSLGVGPYNEQFFGPGTRLTVL.